The sequence of this TCR beta chain was determined in a study of graft-versus-host responses after intestinal transplantation. Study in general: Each recipient received a multivisceral, liver-intestinal, or isolated intestinal graft.

Germline V gene lookup returns CDR1 SNHLY and CDR2 FYNNEI. The germline V and J ends were trimmed by 0 bases and 1 base, with 10 bases remaining between them. The CDR3 spans 15 residues. For this clone: Its target is not known.

Clones were read by immunoSEQ multiplex PCR, and TCRdb kept only the in-frame ones, dropping some. The data contain under 150,000 clones, approximately 90% of them singletons. The sample in question was unstimulated CD4+ T cells sorted from spleen or lymph node cells, obtained before intestinal transplant. This TCR came from a human donor who received an intestinal transplant. V usage is TRBV2 and J usage is TRBJ2-7; D is uncertain. CDR3 region: CASSEAGLGSYEQYF. CDR3 in DNA: TGTGCCAGCAGTGAAGCCGGCCTCGGGTCCTACGAGCAGTACTTC. The full variable domain, its missing parts supplied by reference TRBV2 and TRBJ2-7, is EPEVTQTPSHQVTQMGQEVILRCVPISNHLYFYWYRQILGQKVEFLVSFYNNEISEKSEIFDDQFSVERPDGSNFTLKIRSTKLEDSAMYFCASSEAGLGSYEQYFGPGTRLTVT.